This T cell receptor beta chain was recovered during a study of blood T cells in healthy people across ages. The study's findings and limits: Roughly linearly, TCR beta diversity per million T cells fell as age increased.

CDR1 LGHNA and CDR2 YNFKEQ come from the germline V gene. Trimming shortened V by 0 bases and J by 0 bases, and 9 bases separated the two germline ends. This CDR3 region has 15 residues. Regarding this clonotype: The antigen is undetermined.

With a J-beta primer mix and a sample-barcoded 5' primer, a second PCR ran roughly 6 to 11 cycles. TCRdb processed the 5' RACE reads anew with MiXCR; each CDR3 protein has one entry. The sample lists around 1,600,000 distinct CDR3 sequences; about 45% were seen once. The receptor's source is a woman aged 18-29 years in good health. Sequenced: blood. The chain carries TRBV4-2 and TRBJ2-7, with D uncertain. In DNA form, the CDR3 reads TGTGCCAGCAGCCAAGAGTGGCCCTCCTCCTACGAGCAGTACTTC. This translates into CASSQEWPSSYEQYF.